The 6 T cell receptor beta chains listed next were all sequenced from one sample in a study of shared clonotypes between healthy human individuals. Clones were read by immunoSEQ multiplex PCR, and TCRdb kept only the in-frame ones, dropping some. Seen here are a few hundred thousand clones, around 90% observed once, and the top ten hold around 15%. Sample: memory CD8+ T cells sorted from blood. The subset here: CD45RO+ cells pooled with CCR7-negative TemRA cells. The receptors derive from a man between 18 and 29 years old in good health.

This clone has only one observation. The chain combines TRBV4-1 with TRBJ2-1, with D perhaps TRBD2 (6 bases). V lost 4 bases, J lost 0 bases, and 13 bases lay in between. There are 16 residues in the CDR3. The V gene's germline CDR1 is MGHRA and CDR2 YSYEKL. The CDR3, as DNA: TGCGCCAGCAGCCGCAGCGGGTCTAGCTCCTACAATGAGCAGTTCTTC. This codes for CASSRSGSSSYNEQFF.

This clone occurred many times. The chain has TRBV6-5 and TRBJ1-2; D is unclear. Per germline, CDR1 MNHEY and CDR2 SVGAGI. CDR3 length equals 13 residues. V lost 11 bases, J lost 3 bases, and 16 bases lay in between. CDR3 DNA: TGTGCCCACGATTTTCCGCGGGACTATGGCTACACCTTC. Residues: CAHDFPRDYGYTF.

This chain links TRBV5-1 with TRBJ2-1, with D unclear. Trimming removed 0 bases at V and 9 bases at J, with 7 bases between. Looked up from germline, CDR1 is SGHRS and CDR2 is YFSETQ. The CDR3 sequence is 12 residues long. CDR3 bases: TGCGCCAGCAGCTTGGGGGATGGTGAGCAGTTCTTC. This sequence encodes CASSLGDGEQFF.

The CDR3 loop reads CASSFEQPLYYEQYF. The CDR3 bases are TGTGCCAGCAGCTTTGAACAGCCCCTGTATTACGAGCAGTACTTC. The genes are TRBV5-5 and TRBJ2-7; D is undetermined. This CDR3 has 15 amino acids. Looked up from germline, CDR1 is SGHKS and CDR2 is YYEKEE (reference sequence). V lost 2 bases, J lost 4 bases, and 16 bases lay in between. The full variable domain, its missing parts supplied by reference TRBV5-5 and TRBJ2-7, is DAGVTQSPTHLIKTRGQQVTLRCSPISGHKSVSWYQQVLGQGPQFIFQYYEKEERGRGNFPDRFSARQFPNYSSELNVNALLLGDSALYLCASSFEQPLYYEQYFGPGTRLTVT.

The chain combines TRBV2 with TRBJ1-2; TRBD1 agrees at 9 bases. V was pared by 3 bases and J by 2 bases, with 4 bases of the junction left unmatched. Germline V lookup: CDR1 SNHLY, CDR2 FYNNEI. The CDR3 extends over 15 amino acids. Here the CDR3 DNA reads TGTGCCAGCAGTGATGGGGACAGGGCGAACTATGGCTACACCTTC. Its translation is CASSDGDRANYGYTF.

The V and J genes are TRBV29-1 and TRBJ2-1, with D tentatively TRBD1 or TRBD2 (5 bases each). V dropped 3 bases and J dropped 2 bases, with 11 bases sitting between them. In germline, CDR1 is SQVTM, CDR2 ANQGSEA. The CDR3 has 14 residues. The CDR3 DNA reads TGCAGCGTTGATGGGGGAACAGCCTACAATGAGCAGTTCTTC. Its protein product is CSVDGGTAYNEQFF.